Each of the 10 T cell receptor beta chains below was sequenced from the same sample in a study of response to subunit inactivated influenza vaccine. MiXCR, applied by TCRdb to the RT-PCR reads, yields one record per CDR3 protein. The data show 800,000 to 1,000,000 distinct CDR3 sequences, with around 21% seen just once and 10% to 13% held by the top ten. This material consisted of PBMCs from blood, taken roughly 5 days after vaccination. Receptors were obtained from a man aged 50 to 59 who received an inactivated influenza vaccine.

The genes are TRBV28 and TRBJ1-2; D is perhaps TRBD1 (5 bases). CDR3 length: 14 amino acids. The V gene lost 5 bases and the J gene lost 4 bases, with 14 bases spanning the gap. From germline, CDR1 is MDHEN and CDR2 SYDVKM. DNA of the CDR3: TGTGCCAGCAGTCCCCCGGGAGGGGTCTATGGCTACACCTTC. Translating it yields CASSPPGGVYGYTF.

The J gene is TRBJ1-4, the V gene TRBV7-2; no clear D. In germline, CDR1 is SGHTA, CDR2 FQGNSA. The CDR3 totals 14 residues. Trimming pared 2 bases from V and 7 bases from J, leaving 11 bases between. The CDR3 spells CASSLNTVGEKLFF. In DNA form, the CDR3 reads TGTGCCAGCAGCTTAAACACCGTCGGTGAAAAACTGTTTTTT. Together with reference TRBV7-2 and TRBJ1-4, the CDR3 gives the full variable domain: GAGVSQSPSNKVTEKGKDVELRCDPISGHTALYWYRQSLGQGLEFLIYFQGNSAPDKSGLPSDRFSAERTGGSVSTLTIQRTQQEDSAVYLCASSLNTVGEKLFFGSGTQLSVL.

This clonotype has at least ten counts. The gene calls are TRBV28 and TRBJ1-2, with D perhaps TRBD1 (6 bases). Germline CDR1 reads MDHEN; CDR2 reads SYDVKM. V was trimmed by 10 bases and J by 2 bases, leaving 14 bases between them. This CDR3 contains 13 residues. The DNA of the CDR3 is TGTGCCACTCGGACAGACCTGAACTATGGCTACACCTTC. This translates into CATRTDLNYGYTF.

This clonotype was recorded at least ten times. The CDR3: CASRESGIYNEQFF. The CDR3 DNA reads TGTGCCAGCAGAGAAAGCGGGATTTATAATGAGCAGTTCTTC. The rearrangement links TRBV7-2 to TRBJ2-1, with 7 bases fitting TRBD2. Germline V CDR1 and CDR2: SGHTA, FQGNSA. The ends lost 6 bases at V and 7 bases at J; junction bases unmatched: 9. The CDR3 contains 14 residues. The whole variable domain, filled in from reference TRBV7-2 and TRBJ2-1, reads GAGVSQSPSNKVTEKGKDVELRCDPISGHTALYWYRQSLGQGLEFLIYFQGNSAPDKSGLPSDRFSAERTGGSVSTLTIQRTQQEDSAVYLCASRESGIYNEQFFGPGTRLTVL.

The J gene is TRBJ2-7, the V gene TRBV5-6, with D unresolved. The V end lost 0 bases, the J end lost 12 bases, and 19 bases lay between the germline ends. The CDR3 is 14 residues long. Per the germline V gene, CDR1 is SGHDT and CDR2 is YYEEEE. The DNA for the CDR3 is TGTGCCAGCAGCTTGGGACAAGGGTCCTTTTGGCGGTACTTC. As protein: CASSLGQGSFWRYF.

This clonotype was counted only a few times. The chain recombines TRBV5-1 with TRBJ2-1; 14 bases align to TRBD2. This CDR3 has 16 residues. CDR1 is SGHRS and CDR2 is YFSETQ in the germline V gene. V was clipped by 0 bases and J by 6 bases; unmatched bases: 2. The CDR3 nucleotides are TGCGCCAGCAGCTTGGCCGGGACTAGCGGGGGCAATGAGCAGTTCTTC. Protein: CASSLAGTSGGNEQFF. The full variable domain, with the rest looked up from reference TRBV5-1 and TRBJ2-1, is KAGVTQTPRYLIKTRGQQVTLSCSPISGHRSVSWYQQTPGQGLQFLFEYFSETQRNKGNFPGRFSGRQFSNSRSEMNVSTLELGDSALYLCASSLAGTSGGNEQFFGPGTRLTVL.

This clonotype was seen repeatedly, ten times or more. The gene calls are TRBV10-3 and TRBJ2-1; TRBD2 agrees at 11 bases. Trimming removed 2 bases from V and 12 bases from J; junction bases left unmatched: 6. The germline CDR1 and CDR2 sequences are ENHRY and SYGVKD. The CDR3 consists of 14 residues. The CDR3 region has the DNA TGTGCCATCAGTGAGGGAATAGCGGGGGGGCCGCAGTTCTTC. This gives the protein CAISEGIAGGPQFF.

The V call is TRBV6-1, the J call TRBJ2-6, with TRBD2 matching over 9 bases. Germline V lookup: CDR1 MNHNS, CDR2 SASEGT. The CDR3 runs to 16 residues. Trimming at V came to 4 bases and at J to 4 bases, leaving 5 bases not matched to a gene. CDR3 nucleotide sequence: TGTGCCAGCAGTGGTAGCGGGAGATCCGGGGCCAACGTCCTGACTTTC. It yields the protein CASSGSGRSGANVLTF.

The CDR3 nucleotides read TGTGCCAGCAGTTACTTTTCCGAGGAGCAGTTCTTC. Its protein is CASSYFSEEQFF. The V gene is TRBV6-6, the J gene TRBJ2-1; no clear D gene. The germline V gene has CDR1 MNHNY and CDR2 SVGAGI (reference sequence). CDR3 length: 12 residues. V dropped 1 base and J dropped 10 bases, with 8 bases sitting between them.

A single count supports this clonotype. The chain uses TRBV20-1 and TRBJ2-5; D is perhaps TRBD2 (6 bases). Germline CDR1 DFQATT, CDR2 SNEGSKA (reference sequence). This CDR3 comprises 13 residues. V was cut by 3 bases and J by 4 bases, with 12 bases left in between. The DNA for the CDR3 is TGCAGTGCTAGCGGGAGTCCCCCAGAGACCCAGTACTTC. Translating gives CSASGSPPETQYF.